A selection of T cell receptor beta chains follows, all from one sample in a study of spatial heterogeneity in lung cancer. In TCRdb, the 5' RACE reads were re-called with MiXCR into one record per CDR3 protein. The sample contains some 64,000 distinct CDR3 sequences, 8% to 9% of which appear only once. This sample comprised PBMCs, obtained at surgery. These receptor sequences come from a female donor with early-stage non-small cell lung cancer. Each CDR3 is given with its conserved first and last residue. Each record gives: V gene, clone size, CDR3 protein. Size tells how often a clone was seen (once, few, many) or the class of an expanded clone, and some rows leave it out.

v_call: TRBV18
clone_size: -
cdr3_aa: CASSPPAGRNQPQHF

v_call: TRBV12-3/TRBV12-4
clone_size: many
cdr3_aa: CASTLYTGELFF

v_call: TRBV3-1
clone_size: -
cdr3_aa: CASRLAASTDTQYF

v_call: TRBV7-9
clone_size: many
cdr3_aa: CASSFGLKTDTQYF

v_call: TRBV7-2
clone_size: -
cdr3_aa: CASSVPTVNTEAFF

v_call: TRBV5-1
clone_size: -
cdr3_aa: CASSSPTGSPFATNEKLFF

v_call: TRBV27
clone_size: -
cdr3_aa: CASSLAGNEQFF

v_call: TRBV27
clone_size: many
cdr3_aa: CASSLSWGGNYGYTF

v_call: TRBV28
clone_size: many
cdr3_aa: CASTLGLAGKGELFF

v_call: TRBV28
clone_size: many
cdr3_aa: CASSLADQGQGDQPQHF

v_call: TRBV3-1
clone_size: -
cdr3_aa: CASSSGGSPLHF

v_call: TRBV25-1
clone_size: many
cdr3_aa: CASSGVGTGKETQYF

v_call: TRBV5-1
clone_size: many
cdr3_aa: CASSLEGTGELFF

v_call: TRBV7-3
clone_size: few
cdr3_aa: CASSSAGGQGTEAFF

v_call: TRBV28
clone_size: -
cdr3_aa: CASSLLVDQPQHF

v_call: TRBV19
clone_size: few
cdr3_aa: CASSASSGGARDTQYF

v_call: TRBV12-3/TRBV12-4
clone_size: few
cdr3_aa: CASSRRGAVKETQYF

v_call: TRBV10-2
clone_size: many
cdr3_aa: CASSDTWETQYF

v_call: TRBV7-9
clone_size: -
cdr3_aa: CASSPGTSREAFF

v_call: TRBV9
clone_size: -
cdr3_aa: CASSPPPGGRQGSYEQYF

v_call: TRBV29-1
clone_size: many
cdr3_aa: CSVDGTGGKRTGELFF

v_call: TRBV6-5
clone_size: medium-sized
cdr3_aa: CASSYLASQETQYF

v_call: TRBV5-6
clone_size: -
cdr3_aa: CASSLARYRCTYNEQFF

v_call: TRBV28
clone_size: few
cdr3_aa: CASSLKGRKAFF

v_call: TRBV5-1
clone_size: few
cdr3_aa: CASSLAVAGVTDTQYF

v_call: TRBV9
clone_size: many
cdr3_aa: CASSGQGYQETQYF

v_call: TRBV6-5
clone_size: few
cdr3_aa: CASSYTGRNEKLFF

v_call: TRBV13
clone_size: few
cdr3_aa: CASSLGPSGSTDTQYF

v_call: TRBV15
clone_size: many
cdr3_aa: CATSSDRGRQPQHF

v_call: TRBV28
clone_size: many
cdr3_aa: CASSLWTGSPGGANVLTF

v_call: TRBV3-1
clone_size: few
cdr3_aa: CASSRLALAGVYNEQFF

v_call: TRBV20-1
clone_size: -
cdr3_aa: CSAAASNEQFF

v_call: TRBV6-6
clone_size: many
cdr3_aa: CASTPQGSNQPQHF

v_call: TRBV20-1
clone_size: many
cdr3_aa: CSAIRTSGLSYEQYF

v_call: TRBV2
clone_size: many
cdr3_aa: CASRGQDNYGYTF

v_call: TRBV3-1
clone_size: many
cdr3_aa: CASSHEGQVLYNEQFF

v_call: TRBV6-5
clone_size: many
cdr3_aa: CASSYGTGGETQYF

v_call: TRBV13
clone_size: many
cdr3_aa: CASSLKRTTNEKLFF

v_call: TRBV7-9
clone_size: -
cdr3_aa: CASSSTVQETQYF

v_call: TRBV19
clone_size: many
cdr3_aa: CASSMSDRGSQPQHF

v_call: TRBV7-8
clone_size: few
cdr3_aa: CASSLVWAESHIQYF

v_call: TRBV20-1
clone_size: few
cdr3_aa: CSAPSGGSHEQFF

v_call: TRBV6-5
clone_size: few
cdr3_aa: CASSYSWTGNQPQHF

v_call: TRBV6-5
clone_size: few
cdr3_aa: CASSFTGGTYEQYF

v_call: TRBV6-2/TRBV6-3
clone_size: many
cdr3_aa: CASRRTGGTEAFF

v_call: TRBV14
clone_size: few
cdr3_aa: CASSRAGTGTYEQYF

v_call: TRBV3-1
clone_size: few
cdr3_aa: CASRNYGTGAYEQYF

v_call: TRBV19
clone_size: -
cdr3_aa: CASSIGAGETEAFF

v_call: TRBV27
clone_size: many
cdr3_aa: CASGTGYSEKLFF

v_call: TRBV12-3/TRBV12-4
clone_size: -
cdr3_aa: CASRLTGRTGELFF

v_call: TRBV3-1
clone_size: many
cdr3_aa: CASSEGRRDTGELFF